This T cell receptor (beta chain) was sequenced during a study of blood T cell repertoires in COVID-19. Study at large: Acute and convalescent COVID-19 samples came from the United States, Italy and Spain. Sample material is recorded as cDNA or gDNA derived from T cells, B-cell-depleted T cells, or PBMCs.

The germline V gene encodes CDR1 SEHNR and CDR2 FQNEAQ (reference sequence). V was shortened by 3 bases and J by 4 bases, with 8 bases between the two germline ends. The CDR3 has 13 amino acids. Seattle cases were enrolled at active infection and followed longitudinally. Clones were sequenced by immunoSEQ multiplex PCR, and TCRdb holds only the in-frame ones, with some missing. Among some 70,000 clones listed, less than 90% were seen once. The material sequenced was peripheral blood. The TCR sequence derives from a man aged 45-60 years with COVID-19, enrolled during active disease. V and J are TRBV7-9 and TRBJ2-3; no clear D gene. This chain's CDR3 is CASSFYRSDTQYF. The CDR3 DNA is TGTGCCAGCAGCTTCTACAGATCAGATACGCAGTATTTT.